This entry describes one T cell receptor (beta chain). Profiling relied on immunoSEQ multiplex PCR, and the TCRdb table lists in-frame clones only, not all of them. The sample includes approximately 12,000 clones, 75% to 85% of them seen just once. This entry is derived from a study of technical replicates of blood from a few donors. The germline V gene has CDR1 SGDLS and CDR2 YYNGEE. The CDR3 runs to 14 residues. J lost 4 bases, V lost 4 bases, and 8 bases had no gene match. This rearrangement joins TRBV9 to TRBJ2-7; 7 bases map to TRBD2. The sequence derives from a human donor in good health. The material sequenced was PBMCs. The CDR3, as DNA: TGTGCCAGCAGCTTAGAGGGCGGGGGATACGAGCAGTACTTC. It specifies CASSLEGGGYEQYF.